This is a list of T cell receptor beta chains from one sample in a study of T-cell reconstitution after alpha-beta-depleted transplantation in children. TCRdb reprocessed the PCR reads via MiXCR and lists one record per CDR3 protein. This table has around 700,000 distinct CDR3 sequences, less than 15% appearing once. This sample comprised PBMCs, obtained before TCRalphabeta/CD19-depleted stem cell transplant. The receptors here all came from a girl aged 2-10 years with congenital amegakaryocytic thrombocytopenia, due to receive a stem cell transplant. The conserved cysteine and the conserved F or W are not part of the CDR3 here.

j_gene	v_gene	CDR3aa
TRBJ2-5	TRBV20-1	SASRSGSETQY
TRBJ2-7	TRBV7-8	ASSFEGRAYEQY
TRBJ2-2	TRBV5-5	ASSFRTSGKTGELF
TRBJ2-7	TRBV29-1	SVAVGGEQY
TRBJ2-5	TRBV6-1	ASSARQGLGETQY
TRBJ2-7	TRBV29-1	SVPGLAAYEQY
TRBJ2-7	TRBV7-8	ASSSEEVGHREQY
TRBJ2-1	TRBV12-3/TRBV12-4	ASSLGCGALFCEQF
TRBJ2-1	TRBV7-9	ASRGLAGDFNEQF
TRBJ1-1	TRBV20-1	SAGAPNTEAF
TRBJ2-5	TRBV7-2	ASSLVRGSGEETQY
TRBJ2-5	TRBV29-1	SALRTGTEQETQY
TRBJ2-4	TRBV4-1	ASSQVPGRDIQY
TRBJ1-1	TRBV7-9	ASSFDSGDTF
TRBJ2-3	TRBV7-9	ASSPPPRESTDTQY
TRBJ2-7	TRBV7-9	ASSLGDRAMDEQY
TRBJ2-1	TRBV20-1	SARYGDGYNEQF
TRBJ2-7	TRBV15	ATSIGGLVGEQY
TRBJ2-5	TRBV5-6	ASSIPRGKSKETQY
TRBJ1-5	TRBV5-5	ASSPLQGQPQH
TRBJ2-1	TRBV4-1	ASSQAPGLASYNEQF
TRBJ1-2	TRBV7-9	ASSLETGVYGYT
TRBJ2-5	TRBV5-1	ASSPGTNQETQY
TRBJ2-1	TRBV20-1	SARDHAGGSFEQF
TRBJ1-1	TRBV20-1	SARTQGTEAF
TRBJ2-7	TRBV20-1	SASNRGSYEQY
TRBJ2-1	TRBV20-1	SARSSGSSDEQF
TRBJ1-1	TRBV20-1	SARDFGRLRDTEAF
TRBJ2-3	TRBV27	ASSRPSTDTQY
TRBJ2-5	TRBV30	AYRNQETQY
TRBJ2-7	TRBV12-3/TRBV12-4	ASRTGTTASYEQY
TRBJ2-4	TRBV4-1	ASSQVGQGLGKNIHY
TRBJ2-1	TRBV12-3/TRBV12-4	ASSFDAGGSYNEQF
TRBJ2-3	TRBV20-1	SAPGLAGVPDTQY
TRBJ2-7	TRBV7-2	ASSKGGNYEQY
TRBJ2-7	TRBV7-7	ASSLGVAGDEQY
TRBJ2-3	TRBV2	ASSGGHSITDTQY
TRBJ2-7	TRBV5-1	ASSPTRGIYEQY
TRBJ2-7	TRBV5-1	ASRSYLDYEQY
TRBJ2-7	TRBV12-3/TRBV12-4	ASSLDGTRSDEQY
TRBJ1-6	TRBV11-2	ASSVQDINSPLH
TRBJ2-3	TRBV30	AWSLYTDTQY
TRBJ2-5	TRBV24-1	ATSEFAGYPELETQY
TRBJ2-7	TRBV7-9	ASSLGLAGERSYEQY
TRBJ2-5	TRBV20-1	SARDRRTSQETQY
TRBJ2-7	TRBV10-3	AISESLSGQY
TRBJ2-5	TRBV5-1	ASSSSGSRETQY
TRBJ2-3	TRBV29-1	SVEGGGRDTDTQY
TRBJ1-4	TRBV3-1	ASGLGTGNEKLF
TRBJ2-5	TRBV4-1	ASSPLPGKETQY
TRBJ1-5	TRBV20-1	SARRQGSGNQPQH
TRBJ1-2	TRBV5-1	ASSPGQGLYGYT
TRBJ2-1	TRBV5-6	ASSEGLAGSNEQF
TRBJ1-1	TRBV5-1	ASSLEGRSTEAF
TRBJ2-1	TRBV7-6	ASSLLLNEQF
TRBJ2-1	TRBV28	ASSLVRGSSYNEQF
TRBJ2-3	TRBV28	ASGTSGTSGAHTQY
TRBJ2-3	TRBV20-1	SAVPSAGTDTQY
TRBJ1-1	TRBV20-1	SARVPRGLGAF
TRBJ2-7	TRBV5-4	ASSLGQNEQY